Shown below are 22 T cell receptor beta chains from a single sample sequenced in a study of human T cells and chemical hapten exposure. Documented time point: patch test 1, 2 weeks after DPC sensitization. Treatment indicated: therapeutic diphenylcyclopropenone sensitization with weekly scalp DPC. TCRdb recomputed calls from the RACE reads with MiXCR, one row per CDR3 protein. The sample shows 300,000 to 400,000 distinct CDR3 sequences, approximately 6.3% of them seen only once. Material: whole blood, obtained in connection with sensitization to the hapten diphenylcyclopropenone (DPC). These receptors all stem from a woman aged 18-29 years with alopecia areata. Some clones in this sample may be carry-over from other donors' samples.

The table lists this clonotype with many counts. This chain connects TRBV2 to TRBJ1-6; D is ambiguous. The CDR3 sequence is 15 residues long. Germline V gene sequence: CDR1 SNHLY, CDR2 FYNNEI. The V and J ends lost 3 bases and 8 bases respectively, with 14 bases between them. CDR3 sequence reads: CASSEEQEAYSPLHF. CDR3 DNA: TGTGCCAGCAGTGAGGAGCAGGAAGCGTATTCACCCCTCCACTTT.

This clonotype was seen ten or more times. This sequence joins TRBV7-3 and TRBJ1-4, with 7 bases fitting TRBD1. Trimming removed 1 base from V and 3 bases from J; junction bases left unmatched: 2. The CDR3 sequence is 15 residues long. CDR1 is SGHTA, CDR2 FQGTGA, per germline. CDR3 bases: TGTGCCAGCAGCTTAAGCGGGACAGCTAATGAAAAACTGTTTTTT. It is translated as CASSLSGTANEKLFF.

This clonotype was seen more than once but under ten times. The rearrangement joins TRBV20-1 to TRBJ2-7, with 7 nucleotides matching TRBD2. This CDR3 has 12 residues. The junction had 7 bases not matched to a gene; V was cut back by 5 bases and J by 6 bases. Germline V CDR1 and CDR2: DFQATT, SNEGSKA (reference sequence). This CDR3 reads CSAWGGGPEQYF. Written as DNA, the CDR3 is TGCAGTGCTTGGGGGGGTGGGCCCGAGCAGTACTTC.

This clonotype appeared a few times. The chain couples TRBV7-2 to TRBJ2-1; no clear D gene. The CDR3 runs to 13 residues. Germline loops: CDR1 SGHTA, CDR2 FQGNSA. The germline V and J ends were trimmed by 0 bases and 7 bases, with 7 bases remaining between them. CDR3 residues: CASSLAPGNEQFF. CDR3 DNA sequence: TGTGCCAGCAGCTTAGCCCCAGGAAATGAGCAGTTCTTC.

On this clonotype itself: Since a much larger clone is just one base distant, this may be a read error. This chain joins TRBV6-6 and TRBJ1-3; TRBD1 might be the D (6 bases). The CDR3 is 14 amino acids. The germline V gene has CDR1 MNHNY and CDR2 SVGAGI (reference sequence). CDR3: CASRPSGVGNAIYF. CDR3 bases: TGTGCCAGCAGGCCCTCAGGGGTCGGAAACGCCATATATTTT.

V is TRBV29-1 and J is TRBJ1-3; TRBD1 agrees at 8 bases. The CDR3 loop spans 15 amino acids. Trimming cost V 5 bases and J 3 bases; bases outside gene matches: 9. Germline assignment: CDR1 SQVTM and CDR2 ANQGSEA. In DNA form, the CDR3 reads TGCAGCGTTTCCGGGACAGGAGGGTATGGAAACACCATATATTTT. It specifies CSVSGTGGYGNTIYF.

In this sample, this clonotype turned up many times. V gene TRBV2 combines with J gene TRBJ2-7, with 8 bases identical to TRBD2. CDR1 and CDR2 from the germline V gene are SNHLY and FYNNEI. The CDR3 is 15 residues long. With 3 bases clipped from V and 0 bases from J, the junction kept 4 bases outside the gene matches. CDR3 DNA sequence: TGTGCCAGCAGTGATAGCGGGGCGAGCTCCTACGAGCAGTACTTC. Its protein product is CASSDSGASSYEQYF.

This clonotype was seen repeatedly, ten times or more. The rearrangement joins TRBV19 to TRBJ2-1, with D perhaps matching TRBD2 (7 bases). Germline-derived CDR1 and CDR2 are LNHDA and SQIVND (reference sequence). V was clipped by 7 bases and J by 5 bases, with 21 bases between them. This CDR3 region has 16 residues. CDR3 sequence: CASTPRFRGAHNEQFF. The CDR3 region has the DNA TGTGCCAGTACCCCCCGGTTTCGGGGGGCACACAATGAGCAGTTCTTC. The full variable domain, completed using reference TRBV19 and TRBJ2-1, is DGGITQSPKYLFRKEGQNVTLSCEQNLNHDAMYWYRQDPGQGLRLIYYSQIVNDFQKGDIAEGYSVSREKKESFPLTVTSAQKNPTAFYLCASTPRFRGAHNEQFFGPGTRLTVL.

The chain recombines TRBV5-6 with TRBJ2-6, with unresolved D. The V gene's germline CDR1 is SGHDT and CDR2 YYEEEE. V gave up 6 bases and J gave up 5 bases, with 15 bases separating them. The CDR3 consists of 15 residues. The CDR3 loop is CASTTWDSRANVLTF. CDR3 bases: TGTGCCAGCACCACCTGGGATTCTAGGGCCAACGTCCTGACTTTC.

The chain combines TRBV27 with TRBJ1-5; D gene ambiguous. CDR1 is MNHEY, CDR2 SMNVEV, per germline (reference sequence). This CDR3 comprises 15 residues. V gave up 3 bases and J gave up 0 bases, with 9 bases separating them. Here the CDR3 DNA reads TGTGCCAGCAGTTTCGAACCTTTTAGCAATCAGCCCCAGCATTTT. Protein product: CASSFEPFSNQPQHF.

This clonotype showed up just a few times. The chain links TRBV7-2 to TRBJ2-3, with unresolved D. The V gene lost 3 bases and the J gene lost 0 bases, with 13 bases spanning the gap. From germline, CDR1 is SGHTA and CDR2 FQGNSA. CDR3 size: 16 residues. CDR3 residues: CASSFAGPESTDTQYF. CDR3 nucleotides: TGTGCCAGCAGCTTCGCCGGCCCGGAGAGCACAGATACGCAGTATTTT.

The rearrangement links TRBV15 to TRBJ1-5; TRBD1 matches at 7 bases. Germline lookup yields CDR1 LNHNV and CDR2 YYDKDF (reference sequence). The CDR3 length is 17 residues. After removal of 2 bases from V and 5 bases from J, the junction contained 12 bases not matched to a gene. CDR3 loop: CATSRYHAGGKDQPQHF. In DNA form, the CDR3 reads TGTGCCACCAGCAGATACCACGCAGGGGGAAAGGATCAGCCCCAGCATTTT.

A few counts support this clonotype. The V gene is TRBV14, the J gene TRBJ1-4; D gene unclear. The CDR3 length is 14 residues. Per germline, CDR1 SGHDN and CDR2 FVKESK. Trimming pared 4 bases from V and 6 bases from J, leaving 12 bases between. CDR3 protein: CASSPRRQDEKLFF. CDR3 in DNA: TGTGCCAGCAGCCCCCGACGGCAGGATGAAAAACTGTTTTTT.

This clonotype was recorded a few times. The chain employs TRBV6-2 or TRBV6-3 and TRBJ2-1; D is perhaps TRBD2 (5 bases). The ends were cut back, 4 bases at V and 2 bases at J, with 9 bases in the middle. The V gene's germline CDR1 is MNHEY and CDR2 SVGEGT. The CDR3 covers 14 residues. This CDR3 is CASSSAGAYNEQFF. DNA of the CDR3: TGTGCCAGCAGTTCAGCCGGGGCCTACAATGAGCAGTTCTTC.

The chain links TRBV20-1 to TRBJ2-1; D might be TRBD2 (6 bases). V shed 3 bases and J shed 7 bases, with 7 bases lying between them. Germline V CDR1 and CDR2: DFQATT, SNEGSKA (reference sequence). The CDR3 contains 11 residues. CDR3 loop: CSASGGNEQFF. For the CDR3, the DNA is TGCAGTGCTAGTGGGGGGAATGAGCAGTTCTTC.

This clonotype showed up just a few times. The CDR3 coding sequence is TGTGCCAGCAGCCAAGATCTTATAACGAGATACGGCTACACCTTC. It encodes CASSQDLITRYGYTF. V gene TRBV3-1 combines with J gene TRBJ1-2; no clear D. Trimming removed 0 bases from V and 8 bases from J, with 16 bases in between. Germline V gene lookup returns CDR1 LGHDT and CDR2 YNNKEL (reference sequence). CDR3 size: 15 residues.

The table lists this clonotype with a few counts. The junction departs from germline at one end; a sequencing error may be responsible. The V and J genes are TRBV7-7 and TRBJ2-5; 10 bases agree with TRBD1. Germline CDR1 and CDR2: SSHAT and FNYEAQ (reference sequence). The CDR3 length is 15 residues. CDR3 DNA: TGTGCTAGCAGCTTCGACAGGGGGCAGGGAGAGACCCAGTACTTC. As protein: CASSFDRGQGETQYF.

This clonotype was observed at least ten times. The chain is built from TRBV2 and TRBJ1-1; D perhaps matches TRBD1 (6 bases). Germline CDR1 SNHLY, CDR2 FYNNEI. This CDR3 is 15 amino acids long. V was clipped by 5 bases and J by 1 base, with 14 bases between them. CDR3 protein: CASSLGQPSNTEAFF. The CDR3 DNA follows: TGTGCCAGCAGTCTTGGACAGCCTTCGAACACTGAAGCTTTCTTT.

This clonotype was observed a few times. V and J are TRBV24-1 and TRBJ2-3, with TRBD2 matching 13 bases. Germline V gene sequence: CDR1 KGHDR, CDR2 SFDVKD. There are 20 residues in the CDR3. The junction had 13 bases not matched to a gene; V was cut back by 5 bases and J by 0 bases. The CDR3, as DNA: TGTGCCACCAGTGGGAGAGACGGGACTAGCGGGACCTCTAGCACAGATACGCAGTATTTT. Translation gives CATSGRDGTSGTSSTDTQYF.

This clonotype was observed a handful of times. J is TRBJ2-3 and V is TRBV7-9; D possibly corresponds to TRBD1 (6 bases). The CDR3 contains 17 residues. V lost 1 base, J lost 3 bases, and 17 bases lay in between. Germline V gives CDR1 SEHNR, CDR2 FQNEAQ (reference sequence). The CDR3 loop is CASSLGLAGAQTDTQYF. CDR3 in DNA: TGTGCCAGCAGCTTAGGACTGGCAGGGGCCCAAACAGATACGCAGTATTTT.

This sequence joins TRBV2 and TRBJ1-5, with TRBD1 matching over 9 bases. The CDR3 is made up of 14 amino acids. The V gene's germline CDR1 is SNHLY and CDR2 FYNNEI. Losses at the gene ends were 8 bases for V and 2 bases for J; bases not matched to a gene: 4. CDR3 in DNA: TGTGCCAGCGGGGACAGGGAGGGCAATCAGCCCCAGCATTTT. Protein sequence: CASGDREGNQPQHF. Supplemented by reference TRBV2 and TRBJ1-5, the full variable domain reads EPEVTQTPSHQVTQMGQEVILRCVPISNHLYFYWYRQILGQKVEFLVSFYNNEISEKSEIFDDQFSVERPDGSNFTLKIRSTKLEDSAMYFCASGDREGNQPQHFGDGTRLSIL.

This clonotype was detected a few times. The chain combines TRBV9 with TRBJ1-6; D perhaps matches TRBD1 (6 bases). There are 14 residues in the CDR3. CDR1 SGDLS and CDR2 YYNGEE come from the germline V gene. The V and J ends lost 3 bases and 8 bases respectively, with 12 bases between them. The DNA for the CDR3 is TGTGCCAGCAGCGCATCCCGGACAGATTCACCCCTCCACTTT. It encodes CASSASRTDSPLHF.